This is a list of T cell receptor beta chains from one sample in a study of neurological immune-mediated disorders. TCRdb independently ran MiXCR on the 5' RACE reads; one entry per CDR3 protein. The sample has around 100,000 distinct CDR3 sequences, approximately 11% seen once; the top ten hold about 3%. The sample comprised PBMCs. Source of these receptors: a female donor with HTLV-1-associated myelopathy (HAM/TSP). Both conserved end residues are part of each CDR3. D genes are given only for firm matches. Some rows mark clone size as missing; the rest say once, few, many or name a class of expanded clone.

>TRBV27|TRBJ2-1|-|many
CASSFRSETAHNEQFF
TGTGCCAGCAGTTTCCGCTCCGAGACCGCCCACAATGAGCAGTTCTTC
>TRBV5-1|TRBJ2-5|TRBD1|many
CASSPGQAQETQYF
TGCGCCAGCAGCCCTGGACAGGCACAAGAGACCCAGTACTTC
>TRBV18|TRBJ2-3|-|many
CASSPLLSLGHDTQYF
TGTGCCAGCTCACCACTCCTATCGCTGGGCCATGATACGCAGTATTTT
>TRBV15|TRBJ2-3|TRBD2|many
CATSRVRTGTSGGGDTQYF
TGTGCCACCAGCAGAGTCCGCACCGGGACTAGCGGGGGTGGGGATACGCAGTATTTT
>TRBV24-1|TRBJ2-6|-|many
CATSDSTGFLAGANVLTF
TGTGCCACCAGTGATTCTACAGGGTTTTTAGCCGGGGCCAACGTCCTGACTTTC
>TRBV20-1|TRBJ2-7|TRBD2|many
CSARLSGGEQYF
TGCAGTGCTAGACTTAGCGGGGGTGAGCAGTACTTC
>TRBV10-3|TRBJ2-7|-|many
CAIADGPYEQYF
TGTGCCATCGCGGACGGACCCTACGAGCAGTACTTC
>TRBV5-1|TRBJ1-1|-|-
CASSSTGQREAFF
TGCGCCAGCAGCTCAACCGGACAGAGAGAAGCTTTCTTT
>TRBV25-1|TRBJ2-3|-|many
CASTTADTQYF
TGTGCCAGCACCACCGCGGATACGCAGTATTTT
>TRBV5-1|TRBJ2-7|-|many
CASSSQQQYEQYF
TGCGCCAGCAGCTCCCAACAGCAATACGAGCAGTACTTC
>TRBV7-2|TRBJ2-1|TRBD2|many
CASSLSSGGSFF
TGTGCCAGCAGCTTATCTAGCGGGGGTTCGTTCTTC
>TRBV27|TRBJ2-3|TRBD2|many
CASSFRGETDTQYF
TGTGCCAGCAGTTTCCGGGGGGAGACAGATACGCAGTATTTT
>TRBV7-2|TRBJ2-7|-|many
CASSLSGRTYEQYF
TGTGCCAGCAGCTTATCGGGCAGAACCTACGAGCAGTACTTC
>TRBV5-1|TRBJ2-1|-|many
CASSGDSRHNEQFF
TGCGCCAGCAGCGGGGACTCCAGGCACAATGAGCAGTTCTTC